This T cell receptor (beta chain) was identified during a study of beta chain features in type 1 diabetes. On the study more broadly: In age, gender and cell yields, patients were similar to healthy donors.

Reverse transcribing all isolated RNA meant expressed TCRB transcripts were sequenced. Using immunoSEQ multiplex PCR, the repertoire was profiled, and TCRdb retains in-frame clones only, with some absent. The sample carries some 360,000 clones, over 8.5% recorded once. This clone was seen at least ten times. Its antigen is as yet unknown. Points from the study as a whole: Among all four CD4+ subsets, Type 1 diabetes patients had TCRB CDR3s that were moderately but significantly shorter.

J lost 2 bases, V lost 5 bases, and 8 bases had no gene match. The CDR3 spans 15 residues. Germline loops: CDR1 SGHDT, CDR2 YYEEEE. The receptor comes from a man aged 25-45 years with type 1 diabetes. The J gene is TRBJ2-7, the V gene TRBV5-6; 9 bases line up with TRBD2. The sequenced sample was central memory CD4+ T cells from blood. In nucleotides, the CDR3 is TGTGCCAGCAGTTTAGGACTAGCGCAAACCTACGAGCAGTACTTC. This sequence encodes CASSLGLAQTYEQYF.